A selection of T cell receptor beta chains follows, all from one sample in a study of blood T cell repertoires in COVID-19. Here immunoSEQ multiplex PCR was the method, and the copy in TCRdb shows in-frame clones only, minus some. The table has about 39,000 clones, approximately 79% seen once. The sample consisted of peripheral blood. These receptors were collected from a man between 65 and 79 years old with acute or convalescent COVID-19. Both conserved end residues are part of each CDR3. A D gene is named only where the DNA matches it firmly. Clone size is shown for a subset of rows, as once, few, many or a class of expanded clone.

d_call j_call v_call clone_size cdr3_aa cdr3_nt
. TRBJ2-1 TRBV5-1 . CASSLIPSVGLANEQFF TGCGCCAGCAGCCTGATTCCTTCGGTAGGGCTAGCGAATGAGCAGTTCTTC
TRBD1 TRBJ2-7 TRBV4-3 few CASSEGTGGPYEQYF TGCGCCAGCTCCGAAGGAACAGGGGGCCCCTACGAGCAGTACTTC
. TRBJ2-7 TRBV6-5 . CASSYAGPYEQYF TGTGCCAGCAGTTACGCGGGTCCCTACGAGCAGTACTTC
. TRBJ1-5 TRBV10-3 . CAISPHSGQPQHF TGTGCCATCAGCCCTCACTCGGGGCAGCCCCAGCATTTT
. TRBJ2-5 TRBV24-1 . CATSDTRRGVRTQYF TGTGCCACCAGTGACACCCGCAGGGGCGTCCGGACCCAGTACTTC
. TRBJ2-7 TRBV3-1/TRBV3-2 few CASSRGFYEQYF TGTGCCAGCAGCCGCGGCTTCTACGAGCAGTACTTC
TRBD2 TRBJ2-3 TRBV7-2 . CASTLRGSGTDTQYF TGTGCCAGCACCCTACGCGGGAGTGGTACAGATACGCAGTATTTT
. TRBJ2-1 TRBV3-1/TRBV3-2 . CASSLPGEGLYNEQFF TGTGCCAGCAGCCTTCCAGGGGAGGGACTCTACAATGAGCAGTTCTTC
. TRBJ2-1 TRBV21-1 few CASSSQRFAGPNNEQFF TGTGCCAGCAGCTCCCAGAGGTTCGCGGGCCCAAACAATGAGCAGTTCTTC
. TRBJ1-4 TRBV5-5 . CASSPRTASTNEKLFF TGTGCCAGCAGCCCGAGGACAGCTTCAACTAATGAAAAACTGTTTTTT
. TRBJ1-5 TRBV5-8 . CASSQRQGNQPQHF TGTGCCAGCAGCCAGAGACAGGGCAATCAGCCCCAGCATTTT
. TRBJ2-3 TRBV18 . CASSPPTGMSTDTQYF TGTGCCAGCTCACCACCCACAGGGATGAGCACAGATACGCAGTATTTT
. TRBJ2-3 TRBV12-3/TRBV12-4 . CASSLGAVTQYF TGTGCCAGCAGTTTAGGCGCGGTTACGCAGTATTTT
TRBD2 TRBJ2-5 TRBV3-1/TRBV3-2 . CASSQAHLTSGNQETQYF TGTGCCAGCAGCCAAGCCCATTTGACTAGCGGGAACCAAGAGACCCAGTACTTC
. TRBJ1-2 TRBV5-1 . CASSILDSNYGYTF TGCGCCAGCAGCATACTGGACAGTAACTATGGCTACACCTTC
TRBD2 TRBJ2-1 TRBV29-1 . CSVTGLANEQFF TGCAGCGTCACGGGACTAGCCAATGAGCAGTTCTTC
. TRBJ1-2 TRBV5-1 . CASSLAIGQGSNGYTF TGCGCCAGCAGCTTGGCCATAGGGCAGGGTAGTAATGGCTACACCTTC
. TRBJ2-1 TRBV12-3/TRBV12-4 . CASSTGLNEQFF TGTGCCAGCAGTACAGGGCTCAATGAGCAGTTCTTC
TRBD1 TRBJ1-1 TRBV5-1 once CASSFPGQGVNTEAFF TGCGCCAGCAGCTTCCCGGGACAGGGGGTGAACACTGAAGCTTTCTTT
. TRBJ2-1 TRBV27 . CASSFVPGSVPNGEQFF TGTGCCAGCAGTTTCGTCCCAGGGTCCGTGCCCAACGGTGAGCAGTTCTTC
TRBD1 TRBJ2-7 TRBV7-2 . CASSLTTGAPYEQYF TGTGCCAGCAGCCTGACGACAGGGGCCCCCTACGAGCAGTACTTC
. TRBJ2-5 TRBV29-1 . CSVEAVRAEETQYF TGCAGCGTTGAAGCGGTTAGAGCGGAGGAGACCCAGTACTTC
. TRBJ2-5 TRBV3-1/TRBV3-2 . CASSQTGQETQYF TGTGCCAGCAGCCAGACAGGACAAGAGACCCAGTACTTC
. TRBJ2-3 TRBV2 . CASSVDSSTDTQYF TGTGCCAGCAGCGTCGACAGTAGCACAGATACGCAGTATTTT
. TRBJ2-1 TRBV2 . CASQEESSRWNEQFF TGTGCCAGCCAAGAAGAGAGTTCACGGTGGAATGAGCAGTTCTTC
. TRBJ2-3 TRBV28 . CASSLAPTDTQYF TGTGCCAGCAGTTTGGCACCCACAGATACGCAGTATTTT
. TRBJ2-3 TRBV29-1 few CSVGGYGYTDTQYF TGCAGCGTTGGCGGGTATGGATACACAGATACGCAGTATTTT
. TRBJ1-4 TRBV5-1 . CASSPDGRGSEKLFF TGCGCCAGCAGCCCGGATGGGAGGGGGAGTGAAAAACTGTTTTTT
. TRBJ1-5 TRBV10-2 once CASSEGQGTQHF TGCGCCAGCAGTGAAGGGCAGGGCACCCAGCATTTT
. TRBJ1-5 TRBV4-1 . CASSQDLVQPQHF TGCGCCAGCAGCCAAGATCTTGTACAGCCCCAGCATTTT
. TRBJ2-7 TRBV28 . CASSETYEQYF TGTGCCAGCAGTGAGACCTACGAGCAGTACTTC